The 22 T cell receptor beta chains listed next were all sequenced from one sample in a study of radiation and T cells in renal cell carcinoma. Data came from immunoSEQ multiplex PCR; TCRdb stores just in-frame clones and leaves some out. The data show about 140,000 clones, around four fifths seen once. Documented time point: baseline pretreatment blood. This sample's treatment: 15 Gy SBRT to primary tumor, nephrectomy 4 weeks later. Sequenced material: blood, taken from a patient whose treatment included radiotherapy and nephrectomy. These receptors came from a woman aged 45-65 years with renal cell carcinoma.

The chain recombines TRBV5-1 with TRBJ2-2; tentative D call: TRBD1 (6 bases). Germline CDR1 is SGHRS and CDR2 is YFSETQ. The CDR3 runs to 14 residues. Between the trimmed V and J ends, which lost 7 bases and 0 bases, there was a span of 10 bases. The CDR3 spells CASQAGANTGELFF. The DNA of the CDR3 is TGCGCCAGCCAAGCAGGGGCGAACACCGGGGAGCTGTTTTTT.

The chain couples TRBV4-1 to TRBJ2-2; TRBD2 matches at 11 bases. The CDR3 runs 14 residues. Germline values: CDR1 MGHRA, CDR2 YSYEKL. With V trimmed by 1 base and J by 11 bases, 3 bases remained unmatched. The CDR3 nucleotides read TGCGCCAGCAGCCAAGGTCTAGCGGGAGGAGAGCTGTTTTTT. Its translation: CASSQGLAGGELFF.

This clone was recorded once. V and J are TRBV6-5 and TRBJ2-7; 8 nucleotides align to TRBD1. CDR3 length: 14 amino acids. Germline CDR1 reads MNHEY; CDR2 reads SVGAGI. The V segment lost 6 bases and the J segment 0 bases; nucleotides outside the gene matches: 4. CDR3 loop: CASRHRGTSYEQYF. The CDR3 nucleotides read TGTGCCAGCAGGCACAGGGGGACCTCCTACGAGCAGTACTTC.

The chain has TRBV7-9 and TRBJ2-4, with D unclear. Trimming pared 3 bases from V and 0 bases from J, leaving 6 bases between. The length of the CDR3 is 14 residues. Germline V CDR1 and CDR2: SEHNR, FQNEAQ (reference sequence). CDR3 region: CASSFSLAKNIQYF. The CDR3 region has the DNA TGTGCCAGCAGCTTCTCTCTAGCCAAAAACATTCAGTACTTC.

This clone occurred once. The chain combines TRBV5-1 with TRBJ2-3, with 7 positions matching TRBD2. The V gene's germline CDR1 is SGHRS and CDR2 YFSETQ. The CDR3 length is 14 residues. Losses at the gene ends were 6 bases for V and 6 bases for J; bases not matched to a gene: 10. CDR3 DNA: TGCGCCAGCACCTTTGGGGCGGGGGTGGATACGCAGTATTTT. The encoded protein is CASTFGAGVDTQYF. Full variable domain (outside the CDR3, taken from reference TRBV5-1 and TRBJ2-3): KAGVTQTPRYLIKTRGQQVTLSCSPISGHRSVSWYQQTPGQGLQFLFEYFSETQRNKGNFPGRFSGRQFSNSRSEMNVSTLELGDSALYLCASTFGAGVDTQYFGPGTRLTVL.

The chain has TRBV6-1 and TRBJ1-1; 8 nucleotides agree with TRBD1. Germline lookup yields CDR1 MNHNS and CDR2 SASEGT. The CDR3 sequence is 13 residues long. Germline trimming cut 10 bases from V and 4 bases from J; bases unmatched to any gene: 8. The CDR3 DNA sequence: TGTGCCACCGGACGGACAGGGACCACTGAAGCTTTCTTT. Residues: CATGRTGTTEAFF.

This chain joins TRBV7-2 and TRBJ2-7; TRBD2 matches 11 bases. Germline V gene lookup returns CDR1 SGHTA and CDR2 FQGNSA. CDR3 length equals 15 residues. The junction had 10 bases not matched to a gene; V was cut back by 7 bases and J by 5 bases. The CDR3 bases are TGTGCCAGCAAATACGGGCTAGCGGGAGGTAACGAGCAGTACTTC. Its protein is CASKYGLAGGNEQYF.

The gene calls are TRBV11-2 and TRBJ2-5; TRBD2 aligns across 8 bases. Germline V lookup: CDR1 SGHAT, CDR2 FQNNGV. CDR3 length equals 15 residues. V gave up 1 base and J gave up 4 bases; unmatched junction bases: 5. CDR3 protein: CASSLVRGALETQYF. The CDR3 bases are TGTGCCAGCAGCTTAGTGCGGGGGGCCCTAGAGACCCAGTACTTC.

The chain joins TRBV7-6 to TRBJ2-3; D gene unclear. Trimming shortened V by 5 bases and J by 7 bases, and 10 bases separated the two germline ends. The CDR3 length is 12 residues. CDR1 SGHVS and CDR2 FNYEAQ come from the germline V gene. In DNA form, the CDR3 reads TGTGCCAGCAGCCAGTGGAGTTATACGCAGTATTTT. It yields the protein CASSQWSYTQYF.

The chain couples TRBV7-2 to TRBJ1-2; the D gene is possibly TRBD1 (5 bases). The length of the CDR3 is 16 residues. Deletions cut 1 base from V and 4 bases from J, with 16 bases between. The germline V gene has CDR1 SGHTA and CDR2 FQGNSA. CDR3 protein: CASSLDSTGGPYGYTF. CDR3 nucleotides: TGTGCCAGCAGCTTAGACTCTACAGGCGGCCCCTATGGCTACACCTTC.

This chain uses TRBV7-9 with TRBJ2-5; maybe TRBD2 (5 bases). CDR1 is SEHNR, CDR2 FQNEAQ, per germline (reference sequence). The CDR3 extends over 14 amino acids. The V end was cut by 4 bases, the J end by 5 bases, with 14 bases between. The CDR3 region is CASSSGSVQETQYF. DNA of the CDR3: TGTGCCAGCAGCTCCGGTAGCGTTCAGGAGACCCAGTACTTC.

The gene calls are TRBV5-6 and TRBJ2-7, with 7 bases fitting TRBD1. With V trimmed by 3 bases and J by 6 bases, 15 bases remained unmatched. The CDR3 has 16 amino acids. The germline V gene has CDR1 SGHDT and CDR2 YYEEEE. The CDR3 region is CASSYYLTGQPPEQYF. The DNA of the CDR3 is TGTGCCAGCAGCTACTACTTGACAGGGCAACCGCCCGAGCAGTACTTC.

V and J are TRBV5-1 and TRBJ2-7; 10 nucleotides match TRBD2. J was trimmed by 0 bases and V by 3 bases; bases with no gene match: 12. There are 18 residues in the CDR3. CDR1 and CDR2 (germline): SGHRS, YFSETQ. The CDR3 DNA is TGCGCCAGCAGCTCCGGGGCTAGCGGGAGCCCCAACTCCTACGAGCAGTACTTC. Translation gives CASSSGASGSPNSYEQYF.

The chain links TRBV5-4 to TRBJ2-3; tentative D call: TRBD2 (6 bases). The CDR3 has 16 amino acids. The V gene lost 5 bases and the J gene lost 6 bases, with 22 bases spanning the gap. Per germline, CDR1 SGHNT and CDR2 YYREEE (reference sequence). CDR3 region: CASSRPASEGGDTQYF. The DNA for the CDR3 is TGTGCCAGCAGTCGTCCGGCTAGCGAGGGCGGGGATACGCAGTATTTT.

The J gene is TRBJ2-7, the V gene TRBV14; tentative D call: TRBD1 (6 bases). Germline assignment: CDR1 SGHDN and CDR2 FVKESK. V lost 6 bases and J 3 bases, leaving 12 bases between the germline ends. The CDR3 consists of 13 residues. As DNA, the CDR3 is TGTGCCAGCAGAGGTGTAGGGGGCTACGAGCAGTACTTC. This encodes CASRGVGGYEQYF.

The chain carries TRBV28 and TRBJ2-1; D not resolved. The CDR3 has 15 amino acids. Per germline, CDR1 MDHEN and CDR2 SYDVKM. Trimming removed 6 bases at V and 4 bases at J, with 16 bases between. CDR3 nucleotides: TGTGCCAGCAGCCCCTACGGCACTACTTACAATGAGCAGTTCTTC. Protein product: CASSPYGTTYNEQFF.

This chain links TRBV7-2 with TRBJ2-7; tentatively, D is TRBD1 (6 bases). The V end was cut by 1 base, the J end by 0 bases, with 10 bases between. The CDR3 covers 15 residues. Germline-derived CDR1 and CDR2 are SGHTA and FQGNSA. The CDR3 sequence: CASSLEQGSSYEQYF. The CDR3 DNA is TGTGCCAGCAGCTTAGAACAGGGATCCTCCTACGAGCAGTACTTC.

This clone has a handful of counts. This rearrangement joins TRBV7-2 to TRBJ1-2; D ambiguous. CDR3 length: 13 residues. Germline CDR1 and CDR2: SGHTA and FQGNSA. The ends were cut back, 2 bases at V and 4 bases at J, with 8 bases in the middle. CDR3 in amino acids: CASSLNSIYGYTF. The DNA for the CDR3 is TGTGCCAGCAGCTTAAACAGCATCTATGGCTACACCTTC.

This chain joins TRBV23-1 and TRBJ2-7; D is unclear. TRBV23-1 is marked as an open reading frame, function uncertain. The ends were cut back, 0 bases at V and 2 bases at J, with 5 bases in the middle. The CDR3 contains 13 residues. CDR3 region: CASSQSWAYEQYF. The CDR3 region has the DNA TGCGCCAGCAGTCAATCATGGGCCTACGAGCAGTACTTC.

V is TRBV6-1 and J is TRBJ1-2; D is perhaps TRBD1 (5 bases). Per germline, CDR1 MNHNS and CDR2 SASEGT. The ends were cut back, 7 bases at V and 7 bases at J, with 16 bases in the middle. This CDR3 is built from 13 residues. CDR3 region: CASILPGGGGYTF. The CDR3 DNA follows: TGTGCCAGCATCCTCCCGGGGGGAGGTGGCTACACCTTC.

The J gene is TRBJ1-2, the V gene TRBV6-5; 9 nucleotides agree with TRBD1. Germline-derived CDR1 and CDR2 are MNHEY and SVGAGI. J lost 10 bases, V lost 4 bases, and 4 bases had no gene match. The CDR3 runs to 12 residues. CDR3 sequence: CASSSWTGVYTF. The CDR3 nucleotides are TGTGCCAGCAGTTCTTGGACAGGGGTCTACACCTTC.

The genes are TRBV7-9 and TRBJ1-5; D is unresolved. The CDR3 is made up of 12 amino acids. Between the trimmed V and J ends, which lost 3 bases and 1 base, there was a span of 1 base. The V gene's germline CDR1 is SEHNR and CDR2 FQNEAQ (reference sequence). The CDR3: CASSLSNQPQHF. CDR3 DNA sequence: TGTGCCAGCAGCTTGAGCAATCAGCCCCAGCATTTT.